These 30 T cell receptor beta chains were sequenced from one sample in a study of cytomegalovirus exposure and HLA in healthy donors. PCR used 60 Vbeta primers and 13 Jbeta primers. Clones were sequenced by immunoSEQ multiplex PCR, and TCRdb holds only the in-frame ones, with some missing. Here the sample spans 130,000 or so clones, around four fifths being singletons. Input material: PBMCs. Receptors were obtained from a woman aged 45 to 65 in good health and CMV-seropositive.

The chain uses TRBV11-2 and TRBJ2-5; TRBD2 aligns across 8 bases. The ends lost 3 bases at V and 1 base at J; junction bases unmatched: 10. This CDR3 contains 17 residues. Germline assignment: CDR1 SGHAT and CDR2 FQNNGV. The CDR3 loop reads CASSFSVLAGIQETQYF. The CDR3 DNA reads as TGTGCCAGCAGCTTCTCTGTATTAGCGGGAATCCAAGAGACCCAGTACTTC.

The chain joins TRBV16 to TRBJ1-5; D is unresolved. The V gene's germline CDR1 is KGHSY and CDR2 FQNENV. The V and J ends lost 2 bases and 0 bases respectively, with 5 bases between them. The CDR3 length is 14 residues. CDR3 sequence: CASSQTYSNQPQHF. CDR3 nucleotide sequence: TGTGCCAGCAGCCAAACATATAGCAATCAGCCCCAGCATTTT.

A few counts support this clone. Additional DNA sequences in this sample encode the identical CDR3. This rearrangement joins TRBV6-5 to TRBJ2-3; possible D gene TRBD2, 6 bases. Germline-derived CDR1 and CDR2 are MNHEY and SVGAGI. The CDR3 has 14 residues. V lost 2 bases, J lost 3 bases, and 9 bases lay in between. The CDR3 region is CASSYAGRTDTQYF. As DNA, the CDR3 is TGTGCCAGCAGTTACGCAGGGAGGACAGATACGCAGTATTTT.

In DNA form, the CDR3 reads TGTGCCATCAGTGAGTCGGGACTTCCCGATACGCAGTATTTT. Translating it yields CAISESGLPDTQYF. J is TRBJ2-3 and V is TRBV10-3; D perhaps matches TRBD2 (6 bases). CDR3 length equals 14 residues. With 0 bases removed from V and 6 bases from J, the gap between germline ends came to 10 bases. Germline V gene sequence: CDR1 ENHRY, CDR2 SYGVKD.

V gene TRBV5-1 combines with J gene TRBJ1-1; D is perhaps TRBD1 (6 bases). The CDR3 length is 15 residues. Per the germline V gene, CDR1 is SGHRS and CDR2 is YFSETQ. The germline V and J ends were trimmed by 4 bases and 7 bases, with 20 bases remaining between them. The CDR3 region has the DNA TGCGCCAGCAGCCTACAGGGTTCGGTTGCGGGTGAAGCTTTCTTT. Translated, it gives CASSLQGSVAGEAFF.

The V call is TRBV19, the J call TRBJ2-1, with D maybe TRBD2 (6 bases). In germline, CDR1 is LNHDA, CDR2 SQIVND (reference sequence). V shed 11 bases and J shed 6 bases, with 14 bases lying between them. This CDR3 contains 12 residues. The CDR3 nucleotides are TGTGCCCCGACGTCGGGGGTCAATGAGCAGTTCTTC. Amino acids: CAPTSGVNEQFF. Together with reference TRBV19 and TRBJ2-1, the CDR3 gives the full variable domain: DGGITQSPKYLFRKEGQNVTLSCEQNLNHDAMYWYRQDPGQGLRLIYYSQIVNDFQKGDIAEGYSVSREKKESFPLTVTSAQKNPTAFYLCAPTSGVNEQFFGPGTRLTVL.

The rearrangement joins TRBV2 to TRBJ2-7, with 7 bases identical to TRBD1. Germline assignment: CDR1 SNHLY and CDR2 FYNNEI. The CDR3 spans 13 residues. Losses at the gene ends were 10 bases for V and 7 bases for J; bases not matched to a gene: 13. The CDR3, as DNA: TGTGCCACTAGGACAGGCCCCCTTACGGAGCAGTACTTC. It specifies CATRTGPLTEQYF.

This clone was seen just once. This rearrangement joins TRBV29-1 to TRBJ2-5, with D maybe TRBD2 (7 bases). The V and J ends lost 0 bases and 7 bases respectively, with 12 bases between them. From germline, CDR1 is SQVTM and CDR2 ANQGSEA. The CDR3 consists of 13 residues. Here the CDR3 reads CSVEDGGGLTQYF. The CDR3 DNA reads TGCAGCGTTGAAGATGGGGGGGGGCTGACCCAGTACTTC.

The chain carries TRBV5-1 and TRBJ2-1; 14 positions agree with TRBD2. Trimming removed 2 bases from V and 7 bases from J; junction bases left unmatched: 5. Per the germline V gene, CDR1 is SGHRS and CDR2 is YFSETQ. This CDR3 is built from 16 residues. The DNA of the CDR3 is TGCGCCAGCAGCTTAGGACTAGCGGGAGGAGCGAATGAGCAGTTCTTC. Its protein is CASSLGLAGGANEQFF.

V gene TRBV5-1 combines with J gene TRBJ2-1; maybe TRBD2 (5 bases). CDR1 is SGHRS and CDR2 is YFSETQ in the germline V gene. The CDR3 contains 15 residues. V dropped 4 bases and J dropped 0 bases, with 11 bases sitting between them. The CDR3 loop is CASSPERSSYNEQFF. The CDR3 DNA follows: TGCGCCAGCAGCCCGGAGCGGAGCTCCTACAATGAGCAGTTCTTC.

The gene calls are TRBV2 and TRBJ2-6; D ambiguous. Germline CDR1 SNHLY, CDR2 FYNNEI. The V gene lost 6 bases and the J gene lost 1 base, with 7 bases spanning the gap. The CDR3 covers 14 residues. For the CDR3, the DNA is TGTGCCAGCAGCCAGGCGTCTGGGGCCAACGTCCTGACTTTC. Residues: CASSQASGANVLTF.

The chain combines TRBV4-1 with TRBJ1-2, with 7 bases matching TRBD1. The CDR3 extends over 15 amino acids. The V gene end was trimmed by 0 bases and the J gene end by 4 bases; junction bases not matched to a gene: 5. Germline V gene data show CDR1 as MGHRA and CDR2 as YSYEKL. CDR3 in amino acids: CASSQDPTGAYGYTF. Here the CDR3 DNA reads TGCGCCAGCAGCCAAGATCCCACAGGGGCCTATGGCTACACCTTC.

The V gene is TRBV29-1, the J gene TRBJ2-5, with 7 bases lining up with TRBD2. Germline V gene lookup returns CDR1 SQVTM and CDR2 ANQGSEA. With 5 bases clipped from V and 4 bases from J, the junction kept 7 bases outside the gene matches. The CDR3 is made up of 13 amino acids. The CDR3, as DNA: TGCAGCGTTCCCGCGGGAGCCGGAGAGACCCAGTACTTC. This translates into CSVPAGAGETQYF.

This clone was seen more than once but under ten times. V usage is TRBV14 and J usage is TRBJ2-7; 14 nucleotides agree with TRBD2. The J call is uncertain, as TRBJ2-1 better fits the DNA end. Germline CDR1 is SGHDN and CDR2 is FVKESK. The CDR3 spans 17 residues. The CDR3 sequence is CASSQRLAGGLRNEQFF. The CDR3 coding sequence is TGTGCCAGCAGCCAGAGACTAGCGGGAGGGCTGAGAAACGAGCAGTTCTTC.

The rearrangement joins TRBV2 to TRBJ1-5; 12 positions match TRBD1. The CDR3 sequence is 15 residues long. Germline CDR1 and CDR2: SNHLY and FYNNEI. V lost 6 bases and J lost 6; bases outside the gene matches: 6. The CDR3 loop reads CASSAGTGGSQPQHF. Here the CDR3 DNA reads TGTGCCAGCAGCGCCGGGACAGGGGGCAGTCAGCCCCAGCATTTT.

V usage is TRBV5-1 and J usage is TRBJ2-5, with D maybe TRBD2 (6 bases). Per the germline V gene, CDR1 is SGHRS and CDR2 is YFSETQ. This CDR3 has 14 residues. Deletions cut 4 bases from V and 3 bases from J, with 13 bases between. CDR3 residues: CASSLGVAEETQYF. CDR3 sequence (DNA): TGCGCCAGCAGCCTCGGGGTAGCGGAAGAGACCCAGTACTTC.

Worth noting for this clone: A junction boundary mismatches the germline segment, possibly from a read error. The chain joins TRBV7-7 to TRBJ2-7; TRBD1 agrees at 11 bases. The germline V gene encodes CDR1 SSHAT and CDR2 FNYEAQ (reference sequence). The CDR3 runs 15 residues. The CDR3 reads CASSLRTGGPYEQYF. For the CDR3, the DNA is TGTGCTAGCAGCCTGAGGACAGGGGGCCCCTACGAGCAGTACTTC.

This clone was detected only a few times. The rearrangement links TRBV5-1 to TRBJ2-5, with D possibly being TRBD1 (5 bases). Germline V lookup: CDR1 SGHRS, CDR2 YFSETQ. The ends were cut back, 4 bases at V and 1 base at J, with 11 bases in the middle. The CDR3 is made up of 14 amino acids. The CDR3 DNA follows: TGCGCCAGCAGCCTCTGGGGCTCCCAAGAGACCCAGTACTTC. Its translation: CASSLWGSQETQYF. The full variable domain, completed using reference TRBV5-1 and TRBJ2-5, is KAGVTQTPRYLIKTRGQQVTLSCSPISGHRSVSWYQQTPGQGLQFLFEYFSETQRNKGNFPGRFSGRQFSNSRSEMNVSTLELGDSALYLCASSLWGSQETQYFGPGTRLLVL.

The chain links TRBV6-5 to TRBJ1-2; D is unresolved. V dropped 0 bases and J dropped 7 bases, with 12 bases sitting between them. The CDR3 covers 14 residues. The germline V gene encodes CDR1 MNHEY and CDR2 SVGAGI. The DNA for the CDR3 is TGTGCCAGCAGTTACTCCTCCGAGCGGACTGGCTACACCTTC. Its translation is CASSYSSERTGYTF.

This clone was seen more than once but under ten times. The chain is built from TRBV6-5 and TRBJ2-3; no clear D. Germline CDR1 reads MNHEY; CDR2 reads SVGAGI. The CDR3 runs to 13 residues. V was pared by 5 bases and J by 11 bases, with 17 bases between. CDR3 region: CASSDETHGEQYF. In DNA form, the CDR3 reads TGTGCCAGCAGTGACGAGACCCACGGAGAGCAGTATTTT.

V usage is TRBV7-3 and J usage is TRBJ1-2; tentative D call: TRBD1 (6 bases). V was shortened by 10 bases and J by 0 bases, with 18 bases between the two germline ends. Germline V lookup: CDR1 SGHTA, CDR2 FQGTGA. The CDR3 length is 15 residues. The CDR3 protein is CANDGGRKANYGYTF. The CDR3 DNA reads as TGTGCCAACGATGGGGGCCGCAAAGCTAACTATGGCTACACCTTC. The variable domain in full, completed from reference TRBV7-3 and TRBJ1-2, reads GAGVSQTPSNKVTEKGKYVELRCDPISGHTALYWYRQSLGQGPEFLIYFQGTGAADDSGLPNDRFFAVRPEGSVSTLKIQRTERGDSAVYLCANDGGRKANYGYTFGSGTRLTVV.

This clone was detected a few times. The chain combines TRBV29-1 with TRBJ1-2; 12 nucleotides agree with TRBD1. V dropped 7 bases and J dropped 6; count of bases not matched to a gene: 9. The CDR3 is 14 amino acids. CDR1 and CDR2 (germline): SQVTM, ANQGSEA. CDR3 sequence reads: CSAAGQGAGDGYTF. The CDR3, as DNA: TGCAGCGCAGCGGGACAGGGGGCGGGCGATGGCTACACCTTC.

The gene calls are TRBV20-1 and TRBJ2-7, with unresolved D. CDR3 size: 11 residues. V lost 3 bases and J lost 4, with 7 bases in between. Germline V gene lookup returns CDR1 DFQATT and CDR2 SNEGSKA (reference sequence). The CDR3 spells CSASVLYEQYF. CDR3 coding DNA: TGCAGTGCTAGTGTCTTGTACGAGCAGTACTTC.

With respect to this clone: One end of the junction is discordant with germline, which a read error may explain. The CDR3 nucleotides read TGTTCCAGCAGCCCCATACAGGAAGAACGGCCTGGTGAGCAGTACTTC. Its translation: CSSSPIQEERPGEQYF. The genes are TRBV7-9 and TRBJ2-7, with D tentatively TRBD1 (5 bases). CDR3 length: 16 residues. The germline CDR1 and CDR2 sequences are SEHNR and FQNEAQ (reference sequence).

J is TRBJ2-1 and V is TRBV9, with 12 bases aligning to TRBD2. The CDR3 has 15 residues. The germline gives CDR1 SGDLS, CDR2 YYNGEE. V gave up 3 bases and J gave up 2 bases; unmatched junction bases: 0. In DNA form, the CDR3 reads TGTGCCAGCAGCGGACTAGCGGGGGCCTACAATGAGCAGTTCTTC. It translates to CASSGLAGAYNEQFF.

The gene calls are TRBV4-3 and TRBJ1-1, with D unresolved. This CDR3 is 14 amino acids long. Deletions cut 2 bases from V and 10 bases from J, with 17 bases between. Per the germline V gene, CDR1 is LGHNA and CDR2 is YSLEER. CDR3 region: CASSQFLLSLRAFF. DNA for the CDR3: TGCGCCAGCAGCCAATTCCTCTTATCTCTCCGAGCTTTCTTT.

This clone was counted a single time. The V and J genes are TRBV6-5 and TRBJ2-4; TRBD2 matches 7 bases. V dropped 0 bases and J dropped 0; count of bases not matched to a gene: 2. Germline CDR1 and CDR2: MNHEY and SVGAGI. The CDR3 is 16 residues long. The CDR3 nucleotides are TGTGCCAGCAGTTACTCGGGAGGGTTAGCCAAAAACATTCAGTACTTC. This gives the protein CASSYSGGLAKNIQYF.

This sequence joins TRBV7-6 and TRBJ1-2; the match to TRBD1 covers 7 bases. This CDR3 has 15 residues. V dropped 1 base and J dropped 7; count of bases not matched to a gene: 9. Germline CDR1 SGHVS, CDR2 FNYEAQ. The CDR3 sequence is CASSLVQGLTGGYTF. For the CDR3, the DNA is TGTGCCAGCAGCTTAGTACAGGGGCTAACGGGTGGCTACACCTTC.

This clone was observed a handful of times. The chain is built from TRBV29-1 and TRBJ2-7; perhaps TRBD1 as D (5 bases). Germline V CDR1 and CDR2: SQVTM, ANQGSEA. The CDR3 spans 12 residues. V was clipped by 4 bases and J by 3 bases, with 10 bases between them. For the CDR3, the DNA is TGCAGCGTTGGGCAGGGCGGCTACGAGCAGTACTTC. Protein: CSVGQGGYEQYF.

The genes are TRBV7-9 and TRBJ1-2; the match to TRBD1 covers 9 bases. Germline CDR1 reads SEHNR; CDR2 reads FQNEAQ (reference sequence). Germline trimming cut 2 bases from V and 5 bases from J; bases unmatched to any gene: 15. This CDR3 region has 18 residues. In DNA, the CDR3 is TGTGCCAGCAGCTTACCTATTACAGGGGGCCCCGAGGTTTATGGCTACACCTTC. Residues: CASSLPITGGPEVYGYTF.